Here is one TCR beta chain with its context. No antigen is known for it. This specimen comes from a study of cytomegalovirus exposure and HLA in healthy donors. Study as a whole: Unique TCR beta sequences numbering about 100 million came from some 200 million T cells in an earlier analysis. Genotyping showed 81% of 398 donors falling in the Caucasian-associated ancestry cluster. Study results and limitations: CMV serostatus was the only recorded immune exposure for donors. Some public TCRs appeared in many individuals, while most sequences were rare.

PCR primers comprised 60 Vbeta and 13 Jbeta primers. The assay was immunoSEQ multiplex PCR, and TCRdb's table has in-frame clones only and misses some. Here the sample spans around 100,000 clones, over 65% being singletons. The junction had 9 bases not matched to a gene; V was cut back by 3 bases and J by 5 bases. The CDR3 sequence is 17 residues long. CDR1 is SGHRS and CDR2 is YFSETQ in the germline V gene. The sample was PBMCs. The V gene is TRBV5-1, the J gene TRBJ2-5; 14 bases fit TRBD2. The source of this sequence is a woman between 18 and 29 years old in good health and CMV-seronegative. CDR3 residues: CASSSGTSGSLRETQYF. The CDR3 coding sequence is TGCGCCAGCAGCTCTGGGACTAGCGGGAGCCTTAGGGAGACCCAGTACTTC.